The rows below give T cell receptor beta chains drawn from one sample of a study of early T cells in non-severe SARS-CoV-2 infection. TCRdb itself ran the 5' RACE reads through MiXCR, one entry per CDR3 protein. This table has about 23,000 distinct CDR3 sequences, roughly 4.7% appearing once. The source material was whole blood. These receptors were taken from an adult who was a healthcare worker with PCR-confirmed SARS-CoV-2 infection or an uninfected control (not recorded which). Both conserved end residues are trimmed from each CDR3.

TRBV15,TRBJ1-5,ATRRQGDNQPQH
TRBV19,TRBJ2-5,ASSQGRVSQETQY
TRBV9,TRBJ1-6,ASSAAGVYNSPLH
TRBV12-3/TRBV12-4,TRBJ2-2,ASSSEGLAGGELF
TRBV21-1,TRBJ2-7,ASRGGTGLVSYEQY
TRBV3-1,TRBJ1-2,ASSQDLWVDGYT
TRBV20-1,TRBJ2-7,SAPHSGSYEQY
TRBV24-1,TRBJ1-2,ATSDTGQGSYGYT
TRBV12-3/TRBV12-4,TRBJ2-1,ASSRTGTSGKEQF
TRBV10-3,TRBJ2-7,AISDTYEQY
TRBV18,TRBJ1-6,ASSPGVGDSPLH
TRBV3-1,TRBJ2-6,ASSQAGDGANVLT
TRBV11-2,TRBJ1-2,ASSPWEGRDYGYT
TRBV5-1,TRBJ1-2,ASSNPDGNYGYT
TRBV20-1,TRBJ2-7,SASPIRSSYEQY
TRBV12-3/TRBV12-4,TRBJ1-1,ASSFGQRNTEAF
TRBV11-3,TRBJ2-1,ASSSMSLAGGLVNYNEQF
TRBV6-5,TRBJ1-2,DSGCGLGNYGYT
TRBV11-2,TRBJ2-7,ASSLDLGTGREQY
TRBV10-2,TRBJ2-2,ASSESKAGLTGELF
TRBV3-1,TRBJ2-1,ASSQVQLNEQF
TRBV20-1,TRBJ2-3,SARRLAGGTDTQY
TRBV5-4,TRBJ2-7,ASSLVDGAYEQY
TRBV7-2,TRBJ1-2,ASSLYMTVERDGYT
TRBV6-4,TRBJ1-1,ASSAADTGGTEAF
TRBV5-1,TRBJ2-3,ASSLAERGSTDTQY
TRBV7-2,TRBJ1-2,ASSPRTEPTYGYT
TRBV2,TRBJ1-6,ASSEGRTNSPLH
TRBV11-1,TRBJ2-1,ASSLVLAGGHNEQF
TRBV7-2,TRBJ2-5,ASSLMGDQETQY
TRBV7-9,TRBJ2-7,ASSPQDRNSYEQY
TRBV20-1,TRBJ1-6,SAPDRTTSYNSPLH
TRBV5-1,TRBJ1-1,ASSPVEGAVTEAF
TRBV12-3/TRBV12-4,TRBJ2-1,ASSLEGQNNEQF
TRBV5-5,TRBJ2-7,ASSRDRAKY
TRBV5-6,TRBJ2-1,ASSFLRGYNEQF
TRBV5-4,TRBJ2-1,ASRAGTGKAYNEQF
TRBV4-1,TRBJ1-4,ASSQGVPEKLF
TRBV6-4,TRBJ2-3,ASSLAGGPTDTQY
TRBV7-2,TRBJ2-1,ASSLALASSYNEQF